This is a list of T cell receptor beta chains from one sample in a study of identifying expanded T cells in peripheral blood. The assay was immunoSEQ multiplex PCR, and TCRdb's table has in-frame clones only and misses some. Of about 50,000 clones in the sample, over 80% were seen once. Specimen: blood. These receptors originate from a person aged 18 to 70 in good health. CDR3s include the opening cysteine and the closing phenylalanine or tryptophan. D genes are given only for firm matches. Size tells how often a clone was seen (once, few, many) or the class of an expanded clone, and some rows leave it out.

NA	TRBV10-3	TRBJ2-7	NA	CAIPGLPFYEQYF	TGTGCCATCCCGGGACTGCCATTCTACGAGCAGTACTTC
NA	TRBV10-3	TRBJ1-5	NA	CAISESEKGPQHF	TGTGCCATCAGTGAGTCGGAAAAGGGGCCCCAGCATTTT
TRBD1	TRBV5-1	TRBJ1-4	NA	CASRAGTGDEKLFF	TGCGCCAGTCGTGCCGGGACAGGGGATGAAAAACTGTTTTTT
NA	TRBV27	TRBJ2-2	NA	CASSWQAGRTGELFF	TGTGCCAGCAGCTGGCAGGCCGGCAGGACCGGGGAGCTGTTTTTT
NA	TRBV5-8	TRBJ1-1	NA	CASSKKGDTEAFF	TGTGCCAGCAGTAAAAAAGGGGACACTGAAGCTTTCTTT
TRBD1	TRBV5-1	TRBJ1-2	once	CASSLDAGGLGDGYTF	TGCGCCAGCAGCCTGGACGCAGGGGGTCTTGGGGATGGCTACACCTTC
TRBD2	TRBV4-2	TRBJ2-5	NA	CASSPGASGGNQETQYF	TGTGCCAGCAGCCCGGGGGCCAGCGGGGGGAACCAAGAGACCCAGTACTTC
NA	TRBV5-1	TRBJ1-2	NA	CASSFSDKYGYTF	TGCGCCAGCAGCTTCTCGGACAAGTATGGCTACACCTTC
TRBD1	TRBV4-2	TRBJ1-1	NA	CASSHPGDSLNTEAFF	TGTGCCAGCAGCCATCCCGGGGACAGCTTGAACACTGAAGCTTTCTTT
TRBD2	TRBV14	TRBJ2-7	NA	CASRASGTYEQYF	TGTGCCAGCCGGGCTAGCGGGACCTACGAGCAGTACTTC
NA	TRBV19	TRBJ2-3	NA	CASSITAGFKADTQYF	TGTGCCAGTAGTATAACGGCGGGATTCAAGGCAGATACGCAGTATTTT
NA	TRBV30	TRBJ2-3	NA	CACEGGRTDTQYF	TGTGCCTGCGAAGGGGGTCGCACAGATACGCAGTATTTT
NA	TRBV11-2	TRBJ1-1	NA	CASSFSENTEAFF	TGTGCCAGCAGCTTTTCAGAGAACACTGAAGCTTTCTTT
TRBD2	TRBV18	TRBJ2-1	NA	CASSPSGSIYNEQFF	TGTGCCAGCTCCCCTAGCGGGAGTATCTACAATGAGCAGTTCTTC
TRBD2	TRBV27	TRBJ2-4	few	CASSPLGLAGENIQYF	TGTGCCAGCAGTCCCCTCGGGCTAGCGGGGGAAAACATTCAGTACTTC
NA	TRBV7-8	TRBJ1-1	NA	CASSLTQGSTEAFF	TGTGCCAGCAGCTTAACGCAGGGTAGCACTGAAGCTTTCTTT
TRBD1	TRBV5-1	TRBJ2-6	NA	CASRITGVGANVLTF	TGCGCCAGCAGAATAACAGGGGTAGGGGCCAACGTCCTGACTTTC
NA	TRBV11-3	TRBJ2-1	once	CASSIVGGPPKSNEQFF	TGTGCCAGCAGCATAGTCGGGGGACCTCCAAAAAGCAATGAGCAGTTCTTC
NA	TRBV5-1	TRBJ1-2	NA	CASSLLGAFGYGYTF	TGCGCCAGCAGCTTGCTGGGGGCTTTTGGCTATGGCTACACCTTC
NA	TRBV9	TRBJ2-2	NA	CASSLGAANTGELFF	TGTGCCAGCAGCTTGGGAGCAGCGAACACCGGGGAGCTGTTTTTT
NA	TRBV10-3	TRBJ1-1	NA	CAIRATAWGTEAFF	TGTGCCATCAGGGCGACAGCCTGGGGGACTGAAGCTTTCTTT
NA	TRBV5-4	TRBJ1-5	once	CASSLGGGAPQPQHF	TGTGCCAGCAGCTTGGGGGGCGGGGCCCCTCAGCCCCAGCATTTT
NA	TRBV12-5	TRBJ2-2	NA	CASGSPIGELFF	TGTGCTAGTGGTTCCCCCATAGGGGAGCTGTTTTTT